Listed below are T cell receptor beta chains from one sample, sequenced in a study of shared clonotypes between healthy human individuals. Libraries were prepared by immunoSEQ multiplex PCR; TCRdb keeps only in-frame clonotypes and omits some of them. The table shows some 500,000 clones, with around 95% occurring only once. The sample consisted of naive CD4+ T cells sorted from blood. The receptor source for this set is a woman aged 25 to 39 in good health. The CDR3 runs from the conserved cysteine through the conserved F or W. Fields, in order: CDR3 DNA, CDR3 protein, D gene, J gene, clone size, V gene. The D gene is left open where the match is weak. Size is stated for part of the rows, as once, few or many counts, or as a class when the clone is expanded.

CDR3 DNA: TGTGCCAGCAGCTCCGATGCCGGGCGGGTCGGGCAGTTCTTC
CDR3 protein: CASSSDAGRVGQFF
D gene: -
J gene: TRBJ2-1
clone size: -
V gene: TRBV7-9

CDR3 DNA: TGCAGCGTTGGTGGGGGCTACGAGCAGTACTTC
CDR3 protein: CSVGGGYEQYF
D gene: -
J gene: TRBJ2-7
clone size: -
V gene: TRBV29-1

CDR3 DNA: TGTGCCAGCAGTATTGACAGGGCGGGTCTGCGGGGCTACACCTTC
CDR3 protein: CASSIDRAGLRGYTF
D gene: TRBD1
J gene: TRBJ1-2
clone size: -
V gene: TRBV6-6

CDR3 DNA: TGCGCCAGCAGCCTCTGGACAGGGAAGTTGCGTTCTGGAAACACCATATATTTT
CDR3 protein: CASSLWTGKLRSGNTIYF
D gene: TRBD1
J gene: TRBJ1-3
clone size: -
V gene: TRBV5-1

CDR3 DNA: TGTGCCAGCAAGTCAACCGGGACAGAGCCCTACGAGCAGTACTTC
CDR3 protein: CASKSTGTEPYEQYF
D gene: TRBD1
J gene: TRBJ2-7
clone size: -
V gene: TRBV27

CDR3 DNA: TGTGCCAGTAGCGACAGGGGCTCTGGGGCCAACGTCCTGACTTTC
CDR3 protein: CASSDRGSGANVLTF
D gene: TRBD1
J gene: TRBJ2-6
clone size: -
V gene: TRBV19

CDR3 DNA: TGCGCCAGCAGCCGCGATGCAACTAATGAAAAACTGTTTTTT
CDR3 protein: CASSRDATNEKLFF
D gene: -
J gene: TRBJ1-4
clone size: -
V gene: TRBV5-1

CDR3 DNA: TGCGCCAGCAGCCAAGATCGACTGGGCACAGATACGCAGTATTTT
CDR3 protein: CASSQDRLGTDTQYF
D gene: -
J gene: TRBJ2-3
clone size: -
V gene: TRBV4-1

CDR3 DNA: TGTGCCAGCACCACCTTACCGGGACCTAAGTCCGAGCAGTACTTC
CDR3 protein: CASTTLPGPKSEQYF
D gene: -
J gene: TRBJ2-7
clone size: once
V gene: TRBV28

CDR3 DNA: TGTGCCAGCATGGGAGGGCTATGGAACACCGGGGAGCTGTTTTTT
CDR3 protein: CASMGGLWNTGELFF
D gene: TRBD2
J gene: TRBJ2-2
clone size: once
V gene: TRBV6-6

CDR3 DNA: TGTGCCAGCAGTTACCCGCGGCCCGGGGCCAACGTCCTGACTTTC
CDR3 protein: CASSYPRPGANVLTF
D gene: -
J gene: TRBJ2-6
clone size: -
V gene: TRBV6-6

CDR3 DNA: TGTGCCAGCAGTTCGCCCGGGACAGGGGAAAATCTGAACACTGAAGCTTTCTTT
CDR3 protein: CASSSPGTGENLNTEAFF
D gene: TRBD1
J gene: TRBJ1-1
clone size: -
V gene: TRBV28

CDR3 DNA: TGCGCCAGCAGCTTGGAGCTCAGGGGAGGCGAAGCTTTCTTT
CDR3 protein: CASSLELRGGEAFF
D gene: -
J gene: TRBJ1-1
clone size: -
V gene: TRBV5-1

CDR3 DNA: TGTGCCAGCAGCCAAACGACAGGGGGTCAAGAGACCCAGTACTTC
CDR3 protein: CASSQTTGGQETQYF
D gene: TRBD1
J gene: TRBJ2-5
clone size: -
V gene: TRBV4-2

CDR3 DNA: TGTGCCAGCAGCGTAGCTCTGGGAGCGGGACAAGAGACCCAGTACTTC
CDR3 protein: CASSVALGAGQETQYF
D gene: TRBD2
J gene: TRBJ2-5
clone size: -
V gene: TRBV9

CDR3 DNA: TGTGCCAGCTCAGTGACAGATATGAACACTGAAGCTTTCTTT
CDR3 protein: CASSVTDMNTEAFF
D gene: -
J gene: TRBJ1-1
clone size: -
V gene: TRBV18

CDR3 DNA: TGTGCCAGCAGCTTGGGGACAGGGAACAATCAGCCCCAGCATTTT
CDR3 protein: CASSLGTGNNQPQHF
D gene: TRBD1
J gene: TRBJ1-5
clone size: -
V gene: TRBV5-5

CDR3 DNA: TGTGCCAGCAGTTGGAAGGTCACTGGGGCCAACGTCCTGACTTTC
CDR3 protein: CASSWKVTGANVLTF
D gene: -
J gene: TRBJ2-6
clone size: -
V gene: TRBV6-6

CDR3 DNA: TGTGCCATTAAACCCGGGACAGGGCCAGGTAAGTGTGAAAAACTGTTTTTT
CDR3 protein: CAIKPGTGPGKCEKLFF
D gene: TRBD1
J gene: TRBJ1-4
clone size: -
V gene: TRBV11-2

CDR3 DNA: TGTGCCAGTAGGGCACCGGGATTGAACACCGGGGAGCTGTTTTTT
CDR3 protein: CASRAPGLNTGELFF
D gene: -
J gene: TRBJ2-2
clone size: -
V gene: TRBV19

CDR3 DNA: TGTGCCAGTAGTATATATCGGACAGGGCCCTACGAGCAGTACTTC
CDR3 protein: CASSIYRTGPYEQYF
D gene: TRBD1
J gene: TRBJ2-7
clone size: -
V gene: TRBV19

CDR3 DNA: TGTGCCAGCAGCATTACGGGAGATACGCAGTATTTT
CDR3 protein: CASSITGDTQYF
D gene: -
J gene: TRBJ2-3
clone size: -
V gene: TRBV16

CDR3 DNA: TGTGCCAGCAGCTTGTCTAGCGGGAGTGGGACCTACGAGCAGTACTTC
CDR3 protein: CASSLSSGSGTYEQYF
D gene: TRBD2
J gene: TRBJ2-7
clone size: -
V gene: TRBV5-4

CDR3 DNA: TGTGCCAGCAGCCAAGGCCCAGAGCGTGGAAACACCATATATTTT
CDR3 protein: CASSQGPERGNTIYF
D gene: -
J gene: TRBJ1-3
clone size: -
V gene: TRBV4-2

CDR3 DNA: TGTGCCAGCAGCACTCAGGCGTCTGGGGCCAACGTCCTGACTTTC
CDR3 protein: CASSTQASGANVLTF
D gene: -
J gene: TRBJ2-6
clone size: -
V gene: TRBV7-3

CDR3 DNA: TGTGCCAGCGAGCCGGGGCTGGTTCAAGAGACCCAGTACTTC
CDR3 protein: CASEPGLVQETQYF
D gene: -
J gene: TRBJ2-5
clone size: -
V gene: TRBV2

CDR3 DNA: TGTGCCAGCAGTGACTCCCGCAGGGGAGACATTCAGTACTTC
CDR3 protein: CASSDSRRGDIQYF
D gene: -
J gene: TRBJ2-4
clone size: -
V gene: TRBV6-4

CDR3 DNA: TGTGCCAGCAGCCCTCGGGGGGCGAGCTCCTACGAGCAGTACTTC
CDR3 protein: CASSPRGASSYEQYF
D gene: -
J gene: TRBJ2-7
clone size: once
V gene: TRBV9

CDR3 DNA: TGCGCCAGCAGTGGTGGAACAAGCGCACAAAGTCGGGCCAACGTCCTGACTTTC
CDR3 protein: CASSGGTSAQSRANVLTF
D gene: -
J gene: TRBJ2-6
clone size: -
V gene: TRBV10-1

CDR3 DNA: TGTGCCTCCCCCCCGGGACTAGCTAGGAACACCGGGGAGCTGTTTTTT
CDR3 protein: CASPPGLARNTGELFF
D gene: TRBD2
J gene: TRBJ2-2
clone size: -
V gene: TRBV7-2

CDR3 DNA: TGTGCCGCCACTAGCGGGAGGGATACCTACGAGCAGTACTTC
CDR3 protein: CAATSGRDTYEQYF
D gene: TRBD2
J gene: TRBJ2-7
clone size: once
V gene: TRBV10-3

CDR3 DNA: TGTGCCACCCAAAGGCAGGGTAGTTCCTATGGCTACACCTTC
CDR3 protein: CATQRQGSSYGYTF
D gene: -
J gene: TRBJ1-2
clone size: -
V gene: TRBV19

CDR3 DNA: TGCGCCACCAGACAGGGTCTGGCCAATGAGCAGTTCTTC
CDR3 protein: CATRQGLANEQFF
D gene: TRBD1
J gene: TRBJ2-1
clone size: -
V gene: TRBV10-1

CDR3 DNA: TGTGCCAGCAGTCGCCTCCCCCGGGCAGCGACCTCGGAGACCCAGTACTTC
CDR3 protein: CASSRLPRAATSETQYF
D gene: -
J gene: TRBJ2-5
clone size: -
V gene: TRBV7-6

CDR3 DNA: TGTGCCAGCAGCCAAAAGGACAGGGGTTATGGCTACACCTTC
CDR3 protein: CASSQKDRGYGYTF
D gene: TRBD1
J gene: TRBJ1-2
clone size: once
V gene: TRBV5-8

CDR3 DNA: TGCGCCAGCAGTGAGCAACTAGCGGGAGGGCCAAATGAGCAGTTCTTC
CDR3 protein: CASSEQLAGGPNEQFF
D gene: TRBD2
J gene: TRBJ2-1
clone size: once
V gene: TRBV10-2

CDR3 DNA: TGTGCCAGCGACGCTAGCGGGAACTCCTACAATGAGCAGTTCTTC
CDR3 protein: CASDASGNSYNEQFF
D gene: TRBD2
J gene: TRBJ2-1
clone size: -
V gene: TRBV11-2

CDR3 DNA: TGTGCCACCAGCAGAGGAGGGGGTCAGCCCCAGCATTTT
CDR3 protein: CATSRGGGQPQHF
D gene: -
J gene: TRBJ1-5
clone size: few
V gene: TRBV15

CDR3 DNA: TGCGCCAGCAGCAAAGGGGGCGCAGATACGCAGTATTTT
CDR3 protein: CASSKGGADTQYF
D gene: TRBD1
J gene: TRBJ2-3
clone size: -
V gene: TRBV5-1

CDR3 DNA: TGCGCCAGCAGCTTGGAGTCGGGACTAGGAGGGAATGAGCAGTTCTTC
CDR3 protein: CASSLESGLGGNEQFF
D gene: TRBD2
J gene: TRBJ2-1
clone size: -
V gene: TRBV5-1

CDR3 DNA: TGCGCCAGCAGCCCGCAAGGTCTCGGCAGGACGATGGAGACCCAGTACTTC
CDR3 protein: CASSPQGLGRTMETQYF
D gene: -
J gene: TRBJ2-5
clone size: -
V gene: TRBV5-1

CDR3 DNA: TGTGCCAGCTCACCACAGGCGGCTAGCGGCCTGAGCTCCTACAATGAGCAGTTCTTC
CDR3 protein: CASSPQAASGLSSYNEQFF
D gene: TRBD2
J gene: TRBJ2-1
clone size: -
V gene: TRBV18

CDR3 DNA: TGCGCCAGCAGCTTGGATGCGCCGGCCTCTGGGGCCAACGTCCTGACTTTC
CDR3 protein: CASSLDAPASGANVLTF
D gene: -
J gene: TRBJ2-6
clone size: -
V gene: TRBV5-1

CDR3 DNA: TGTGCCAGCACCCCTCCGGGGTACGAGCAGTACTTC
CDR3 protein: CASTPPGYEQYF
D gene: -
J gene: TRBJ2-7
clone size: -
V gene: TRBV25-1

CDR3 DNA: TGCGCCAGCAGCTTTCAAGAGACCCAGTACTTC
CDR3 protein: CASSFQETQYF
D gene: -
J gene: TRBJ2-5
clone size: many
V gene: TRBV5-1

CDR3 DNA: TGTGCCAGCAGTGGACCGGGACAGGGCTACGAGCAGTACTTC
CDR3 protein: CASSGPGQGYEQYF
D gene: TRBD1
J gene: TRBJ2-7
clone size: -
V gene: TRBV28

CDR3 DNA: TGTGCCAGCAGCCCCCCGGCGCGGGTGAACGAGCAGTACTTC
CDR3 protein: CASSPPARVNEQYF
D gene: -
J gene: TRBJ2-7
clone size: -
V gene: TRBV14